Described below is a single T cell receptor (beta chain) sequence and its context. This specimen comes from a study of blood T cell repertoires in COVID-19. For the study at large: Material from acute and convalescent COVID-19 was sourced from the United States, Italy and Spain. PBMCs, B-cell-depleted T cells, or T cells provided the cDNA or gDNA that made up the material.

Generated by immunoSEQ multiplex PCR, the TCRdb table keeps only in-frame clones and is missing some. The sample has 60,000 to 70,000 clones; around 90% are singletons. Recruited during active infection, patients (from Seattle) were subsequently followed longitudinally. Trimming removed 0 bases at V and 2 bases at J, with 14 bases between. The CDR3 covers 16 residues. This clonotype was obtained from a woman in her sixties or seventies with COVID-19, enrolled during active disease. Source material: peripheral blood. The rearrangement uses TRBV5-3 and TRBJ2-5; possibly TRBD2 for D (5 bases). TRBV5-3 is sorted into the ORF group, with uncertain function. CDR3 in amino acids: CARSLDSGGRQETQYF. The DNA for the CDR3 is TGTGCCAGAAGCTTGGACTCCGGAGGAAGGCAAGAGACCCAGTACTTC.